This TCR beta chain is drawn from a study of blood T cell repertoires in COVID-19. Profiling relied on immunoSEQ multiplex PCR, and the TCRdb table lists in-frame clones only, not all of them. The sample includes about 250,000 clones, 70% to 90% of them seen just once. In germline, CDR1 is LNHNV, CDR2 YYDKDF (reference sequence). V was clipped by 0 bases and J by 5 bases; unmatched bases: 6. This CDR3 has 16 residues. This clonotype originated in a man aged 50 or older with COVID-19, enrolled during active disease. Material: peripheral blood. V and J are TRBV15 and TRBJ2-5; 10 nucleotides align to TRBD2. The CDR3 region has the DNA TGTGCCACCAGCAGAGATCAACTAGCGGGGAGGGAGACCCAGTACTTC. It codes for CATSRDQLAGRETQYF.